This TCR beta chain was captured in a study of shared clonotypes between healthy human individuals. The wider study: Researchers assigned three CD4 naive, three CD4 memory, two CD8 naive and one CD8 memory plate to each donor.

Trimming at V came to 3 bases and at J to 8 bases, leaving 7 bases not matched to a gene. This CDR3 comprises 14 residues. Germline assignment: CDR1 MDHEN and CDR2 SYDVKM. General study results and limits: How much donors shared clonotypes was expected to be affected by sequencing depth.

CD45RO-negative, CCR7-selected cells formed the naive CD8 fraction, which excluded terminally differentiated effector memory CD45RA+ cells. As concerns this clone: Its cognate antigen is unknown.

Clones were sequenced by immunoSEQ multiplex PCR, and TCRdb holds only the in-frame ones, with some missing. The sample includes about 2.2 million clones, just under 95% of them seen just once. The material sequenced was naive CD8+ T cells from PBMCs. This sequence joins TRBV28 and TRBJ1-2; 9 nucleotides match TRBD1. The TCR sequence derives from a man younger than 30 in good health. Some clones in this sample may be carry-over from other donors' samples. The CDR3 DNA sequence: TGTGCCAGCAGTTTGACAGGGGGAGGAAAAGGCTACACCTTC. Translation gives CASSLTGGGKGYTF.